This passage covers 19 T cell receptor beta chains from one sample sequenced in a study of chemoradiotherapy in HPV16-positive cancers. TCRdb's copy holds only in-frame clones and misses some; the assay was immunoSEQ multiplex PCR. Found here are approximately 14,000 clones, around 74% of them singletons; the top ten hold under 1.5%. The material was obtained from a patient who underwent chemoradiotherapy. The receptor set was obtained from a human donor with HPV-associated anogenital cancer.

The chain is built from TRBV5-1 and TRBJ2-2, with a tentative D call TRBD2 (6 bases). V was cut by 0 bases and J by 1 base, with 13 bases left in between. The CDR3 runs 17 residues. CDR1 and CDR2 from the germline V gene are SGHRS and YFSETQ. CDR3: CASSLVPAGLNTGELFF. CDR3 coding DNA: TGCGCCAGCAGCTTGGTCCCGGCGGGGCTGAACACCGGGGAGCTGTTTTTT.

J is TRBJ2-3 and V is TRBV19; 9 nucleotides align to TRBD1. Germline V lookup: CDR1 LNHDA, CDR2 SQIVND (reference sequence). The CDR3 is made up of 14 amino acids. The J segment lost 3 bases and the V segment lost 6 bases, leaving 4 bases of the junction unmatched. The CDR3 spells CASSSGQGTDTQYF. The CDR3 DNA sequence: TGTGCCAGTAGCTCGGGACAGGGAACAGATACGCAGTATTTT.

The genes are TRBV28 and TRBJ1-2; D unclear. Germline V CDR1 and CDR2: MDHEN, SYDVKM. Between the trimmed V and J ends, which lost 5 bases and 0 bases, there was a span of 10 bases. The CDR3 is 14 amino acids. CDR3 protein: CASSPRGANYGYTF. Written as DNA, the CDR3 is TGTGCCAGCAGTCCCCGGGGAGCTAACTATGGCTACACCTTC.

This chain joins TRBV7-2 and TRBJ1-1; D ambiguous. Germline CDR1 is SGHTA and CDR2 is FQGNSA. V was pared by 5 bases and J by 0 bases, with 7 bases between. This CDR3 spans 13 amino acids. CDR3 protein: CASSTRVNTEAFF. The CDR3 coding sequence is TGTGCCAGCAGCACGCGGGTGAACACTGAAGCTTTCTTT.

The V call is TRBV11-3, the J call TRBJ1-3; D remains unclear. The CDR3 contains 14 residues. The germline V and J ends were trimmed by 3 bases and 4 bases, with 10 bases remaining between them. Per the germline V gene, CDR1 is SGHNT and CDR2 is YENEEA. The CDR3 spells CASSFSADGNTIYF. The DNA for the CDR3 is TGTGCCAGCAGCTTTTCGGCAGACGGAAACACCATATATTTT. Looking up the rest from reference TRBV11-3 and TRBJ1-3 gives the full variable domain: EAGVVQSPRYKIIEKKQPVAFWCNPISGHNTLYWYLQNLGQGPELLIRYENEEAVDDSQLPKDRFSAERLKGVDSTLKIQPAELGDSAVYLCASSFSADGNTIYFGEGSWLTVV.

This chain uses TRBV7-9 with TRBJ1-2, with a tentative D call TRBD1 (5 bases). Trimming pared 3 bases from V and 6 bases from J, leaving 8 bases between. This CDR3 has 12 residues. In germline, CDR1 is SEHNR, CDR2 FQNEAQ (reference sequence). Here the CDR3 reads CASSFPGHGYTF. The DNA of the CDR3 is TGTGCCAGCAGCTTCCCGGGACATGGCTACACCTTC.

The chain uses TRBV19 and TRBJ1-2; D is unclear. The V gene lost 9 bases and the J gene lost 4 bases, with 18 bases spanning the gap. CDR3 length equals 14 residues. Germline V CDR1 and CDR2: LNHDA, SQIVND (reference sequence). As DNA, the CDR3 is TGTGCCAGCTCTCTAATAGGGCCCAGCTATGGCTACACCTTC. Translating it yields CASSLIGPSYGYTF.

The chain recombines TRBV6-1 with TRBJ1-4, with D unclear. CDR1 and CDR2 (germline): MNHNS, SASEGT. The CDR3 has 13 residues. V lost 7 bases, J lost 6 bases, and 12 bases lay in between. CDR3 sequence reads: CASIAGWDEKLFF. The CDR3 DNA reads TGTGCCAGCATTGCGGGCTGGGATGAAAAACTGTTTTTT.

The chain carries TRBV30 and TRBJ1-2; 12 bases line up with TRBD1. Germline assignment: CDR1 GTSNPN and CDR2 SVGIG (reference sequence). This CDR3 is built from 13 residues. V lost 3 bases and J lost 8; bases outside the gene matches: 4. DNA of the CDR3: TGTGCCTGGAGGGGGACAGGGGGCGGAGGCTACACCTTC. This codes for CAWRGTGGGGYTF.

This rearrangement joins TRBV11-2 to TRBJ1-4; D is unclear. Germline-derived CDR1 and CDR2 are SGHAT and FQNNGV. Trimming shortened V by 3 bases and J by 0 bases, and 8 bases separated the two germline ends. There are 15 residues in the CDR3. Written as DNA, the CDR3 is TGTGCCAGCAGCTTTAGTAGTGCAACTAATGAAAAACTGTTTTTT. It is translated as CASSFSSATNEKLFF.

This clone was detected once. This chain joins TRBV6-6 and TRBJ2-7, with TRBD1 as a possible D gene (6 bases). Germline CDR1 reads MNHNY; CDR2 reads SVGAGI (reference sequence). The CDR3 consists of 11 residues. Trimming took 6 bases from V and 7 from J, leaving 10 bases between them. In DNA, the CDR3 is TGTGCCAGCAGCCGTCAGGGGGAGCAGTACTTC. Translated: CASSRQGEQYF.

V and J are TRBV5-4 and TRBJ2-5; 7 nucleotides line up with TRBD1. The V and J ends lost 4 bases and 5 bases, in that order; junction bases with no gene match: 8. CDR1 SGHNT and CDR2 YYREEE come from the germline V gene (reference sequence). This CDR3 has 14 amino acids. CDR3 amino acids: CASSEPQGDETQYF. For the CDR3, the DNA is TGTGCCAGCAGCGAGCCTCAGGGGGACGAGACCCAGTACTTC.

J is TRBJ2-7 and V is TRBV7-8; TRBD1 matches 7 bases. CDR1 and CDR2 (germline): SGHVS, FQNEAQ. The CDR3 is made up of 14 amino acids. Germline trimming cut 6 bases from V and 3 bases from J; bases unmatched to any gene: 8. DNA of the CDR3: TGTGCCAGCAGTCAACCGGGACAGTTCTACGAGCAGTACTTC. Encoded protein: CASSQPGQFYEQYF.

V and J are TRBV21-1 and TRBJ2-2; the table calls TRBD1, which could not be checked here. TRBV21-1 is described as a pseudogene. CDR3 length: 13 amino acids. CDR3 coding DNA: TGTGCCAGCAGCAATGGTCCAGGCGGGGAGCTGTTTTTT. This encodes CASSNGPGGELFF.

The chain carries TRBV7-2 and TRBJ2-7, with a weak D call TRBD2 (5 bases). The CDR3 has 14 amino acids. Germline CDR1 is SGHTA and CDR2 is FQGNSA. The V and J ends lost 1 base and 4 bases respectively, with 11 bases between them. CDR3 region: CASSLDGPGYEQYF. The CDR3 DNA reads TGTGCCAGCAGCTTAGACGGCCCGGGGTACGAGCAGTACTTC.

In this sample, this clone turned up once. The chain combines TRBV28 with TRBJ2-2; unclear D gene. Between the trimmed V and J ends, which lost 8 bases and 8 bases, there was a span of 9 bases. The CDR3 loop spans 11 amino acids. CDR1 is MDHEN and CDR2 is SYDVKM in the germline V gene. The CDR3 DNA follows: TGTGCCAGCGGGATGGGGGGGGAGCTGTTTTTT. As protein: CASGMGGELFF.

CDR3 sequence reads: CASSPQDIRSWVSNYGYTF. DNA for the CDR3: TGTGCCAGCTCACCACAGGACATCCGTAGCTGGGTCTCCAACTATGGCTACACCTTC. The chain is built from TRBV18 and TRBJ1-2; possibly TRBD1 for D (5 bases). Germline values: CDR1 KGHSH, CDR2 LQKENI. The CDR3 extends over 19 amino acids. Trimming took off 1 base at V and 2 bases at J, with 23 bases between the two ends.

This clone was counted a single time. The gene calls are TRBV5-5 and TRBJ1-1, with 8 bases identical to TRBD1. V lost 5 bases to trimming and J lost 3 bases; unmatched junction nucleotides: 9. Germline values: CDR1 SGHKS, CDR2 YYEKEE (reference sequence). The CDR3 is 15 amino acids. The CDR3: CASRYTGGVDTEAFF. CDR3 nucleotides: TGTGCCAGCAGATATACAGGGGGTGTGGACACTGAAGCTTTCTTT.

The chain couples TRBV13 to TRBJ2-2; D might be TRBD1 (6 bases). Trimming stripped 3 bases from V and 4 bases from J, with 12 bases between. CDR3 length: 15 residues. Germline CDR1 reads PRHDT; CDR2 reads FYEKMQ (reference sequence). For the CDR3, the DNA is TGTGCCAGCAGCTTGGCCTTGGGGGCCACCGGGGAGCTGTTTTTT. Protein: CASSLALGATGELFF.